The source of this T cell receptor beta chain is a study of control samples from healthy donors and cancer patients. Clones were sequenced by immunoSEQ multiplex PCR, and TCRdb holds only the in-frame ones, with some missing. Of around 170,000 clones detected, just over 85% appear once; the ten largest clones hold 4.5% to 6%. Germline lookup yields CDR1 SGHTA and CDR2 FQGNSA. The CDR3 runs to 16 residues. The ends lost 1 base at V and 5 bases at J; junction bases unmatched: 10. Sequencing used blood. This clonotype was sampled from a woman aged 30 to 39 in good health. This chain connects TRBV7-2 to TRBJ2-5; 7 bases agree with TRBD2. The CDR3 protein is CASSLVFGGSGETQYF. Written as DNA, the CDR3 is TGTGCCAGCAGCTTAGTCTTCGGGGGGTCGGGGGAGACCCAGTACTTC.